Below, 20 T cell receptor beta chains from the same sample are listed, as sequenced in a study of cytomegalovirus exposure and HLA in healthy donors. TCRdb's table, derived via immunoSEQ multiplex PCR, lists solely in-frame clones and lacks some. The table includes approximately 200,000 clones, approximately 90% detected once. The sequenced material came from PBMCs. The receptors were gathered from a woman aged 18 to 35 in good health and CMV-seronegative.

The J gene is TRBJ1-5, the V gene TRBV29-1, with TRBD1 matching 8 bases. Germline V gives CDR1 SQVTM, CDR2 ANQGSEA. Trimming cost V 4 bases and J 5 bases; bases outside gene matches: 4. The CDR3 sequence is 13 residues long. The CDR3 coding sequence is TGCAGCGTTGGACAGGGGAGGGATCAGCCCCAGCATTTT. This gives the protein CSVGQGRDQPQHF. Based on the CDR3 plus reference TRBV29-1 and TRBJ1-5, the full variable domain is SAVISQKPSRDICQRGTSLTIQCQVDSQVTMMFWYRQQPGQSLTLIATANQGSEATYESGFVIDKFPISRPNLTFSTLTVSNMSPEDSSIYLCSVGQGRDQPQHFGDGTRLSIL.

J is TRBJ1-1 and V is TRBV5-1, with 7 bases matching TRBD1. J lost 7 bases, V lost 4 bases, and 13 bases had no gene match. Germline lookup yields CDR1 SGHRS and CDR2 YFSETQ. CDR3 size: 15 residues. This CDR3 reads CASSSLDRAKSEAFF. In DNA form, the CDR3 reads TGCGCCAGCAGCAGCTTAGACAGGGCTAAAAGTGAAGCTTTCTTT.

The rearrangement joins TRBV5-6 to TRBJ1-1, with no clear D. Germline-derived CDR1 and CDR2 are SGHDT and YYEEEE. The V end was cut by 0 bases, the J end by 0 bases, with 18 bases between. This CDR3 has 18 residues. The CDR3 DNA follows: TGTGCCAGCAGCTTGGTCCGGGAATTGTCCCTCCTGAACACTGAAGCTTTCTTT. Translating it yields CASSLVRELSLLNTEAFF.

The chain recombines TRBV30 with TRBJ1-1, with D tentatively TRBD1 (6 bases). The CDR3 is made up of 18 amino acids. Per the germline V gene, CDR1 is GTSNPN and CDR2 is SVGIG (reference sequence). The germline V and J ends were trimmed by 0 bases and 3 bases, with 23 bases remaining between them. CDR3 coding DNA: TGTGCCTGGAGTGTTCCTGTGTCCTCCGGACAGTTTGACACTGAAGCTTTCTTT. Translated, it gives CAWSVPVSSGQFDTEAFF.

The rearrangement joins TRBV10-1 to TRBJ2-1; TRBD2 agrees at 8 bases. V trimming: 6 bases; J trimming: 10 bases; junction bases outside the gene matches: 5. CDR1 and CDR2 from the germline V gene are WNHNN and SYGVQD (reference sequence). The CDR3 is made up of 12 amino acids. The CDR3 nucleotides read TGCGCCAGCAGCCTAGCGGGCATGGAGCAGTTCTTC. This encodes CASSLAGMEQFF.

As DNA, the CDR3 is TGTGCCAGCAGTAATGGGGACAATAATTCACCCCTCCACTTT. It encodes CASSNGDNNSPLHF. The rearrangement uses TRBV6-5 and TRBJ1-6, with a weak D call TRBD1 (6 bases). Germline CDR1 reads MNHEY; CDR2 reads SVGAGI. This CDR3 spans 14 amino acids. Trimming removed 5 bases from V and 5 bases from J, with 10 bases in between.

This chain connects TRBV11-1 to TRBJ2-5, with TRBD2 identical over 7 bases. Germline-derived CDR1 and CDR2 are SGHAT and FQDESV (reference sequence). J gave up 3 bases and V 5 bases, and 12 bases lay outside the gene matches. The CDR3 runs to 16 residues. CDR3 nucleotides: TGTGCCAGCAGCCCCCAAAATAAGCTAGCGGAAGAGACCCAGTACTTC. Its translation is CASSPQNKLAEETQYF. Complete variable domain (other parts from reference TRBV11-1 and TRBJ2-5): EAEVAQSPRYKITEKSQAVAFWCDPISGHATLYWYRQILGQGPELLVQFQDESVVDDSQLPKDRFSAERLKGVDSTLKIQPAELGDSAMYLCASSPQNKLAEETQYFGPGTRLLVL.

This clone was seen a single time. The rearrangement uses TRBV6-5 and TRBJ1-3, with D tentatively TRBD1 (5 bases). Per germline, CDR1 MNHEY and CDR2 SVGAGI. This CDR3 is 15 amino acids long. V gave up 5 bases and J gave up 0 bases, with 11 bases separating them. In DNA, the CDR3 is TGTGCCAGCAGTCTGACAGCGAACTCTGGAAACACCATATATTTT. It codes for CASSLTANSGNTIYF.

J is TRBJ2-7 and V is TRBV2, with D perhaps matching TRBD2 (5 bases). CDR1 and CDR2 (germline): SNHLY, FYNNEI. CDR3 length: 17 residues. The V and J ends lost 5 bases and 3 bases respectively, with 23 bases between them. The CDR3 loop is CASSWVRGSPGIYEQYF. The CDR3 bases are TGTGCCAGCAGTTGGGTTCGGGGTAGCCCTGGAATCTACGAGCAGTACTTC.

This rearrangement joins TRBV19 to TRBJ2-7, with 10 bases that match TRBD2. Trimming removed 6 bases from V and 5 bases from J; junction bases left unmatched: 19. CDR1 LNHDA and CDR2 SQIVND come from the germline V gene (reference sequence). The CDR3 consists of 18 residues. CDR3 amino acids: CASSWKSTSGLPVHEQYF. CDR3 DNA: TGTGCCAGTAGCTGGAAGTCGACTAGCGGGCTCCCAGTCCACGAGCAGTACTTC.

The genes are TRBV5-1 and TRBJ2-3; 10 bases align to TRBD2. The germline V gene has CDR1 SGHRS and CDR2 YFSETQ. J lost 2 bases, V lost 6 bases, and 6 bases had no gene match. This CDR3 has 15 residues. Written as DNA, the CDR3 is TGCGCCAGCACTGGAAGCGGGAGGGCCACAGATACGCAGTATTTT. Protein sequence: CASTGSGRATDTQYF. Full variable domain (missing parts from reference TRBV5-1 and TRBJ2-3): KAGVTQTPRYLIKTRGQQVTLSCSPISGHRSVSWYQQTPGQGLQFLFEYFSETQRNKGNFPGRFSGRQFSNSRSEMNVSTLELGDSALYLCASTGSGRATDTQYFGPGTRLTVL.

The genes are TRBV5-1 and TRBJ2-3; 9 bases are shared with TRBD1. Germline loops: CDR1 SGHRS, CDR2 YFSETQ. J was trimmed by 6 bases and V by 3 bases; bases with no gene match: 5. This CDR3 spans 14 amino acids. CDR3 nucleotides: TGCGCCAGCAGCTCCACAGGGGGCGCGGATACGCAGTATTTT. This translates into CASSSTGGADTQYF.

V usage is TRBV4-1 and J usage is TRBJ2-1, with D possibly matching TRBD1 (6 bases). The CDR3 contains 16 residues. Deletions cut 0 bases from V and 4 bases from J, with 13 bases between. CDR1 and CDR2 from the germline V gene are MGHRA and YSYEKL. The CDR3 protein is CASSQEVAGVYNEQFF. CDR3 nucleotide sequence: TGCGCCAGCAGCCAAGAGGTGGCAGGGGTATACAATGAGCAGTTCTTC.

The rearrangement joins TRBV28 to TRBJ1-2; 7 bases match TRBD1. Germline V lookup: CDR1 MDHEN, CDR2 SYDVKM. The CDR3 is 12 amino acids. V shed 10 bases and J 4 bases; nucleotides not matched to a gene: 6. This CDR3 reads CAIGDSIYGYTF. CDR3 coding DNA: TGTGCCATCGGGGACAGCATCTATGGCTACACCTTC.

The table lists this clone with a count of one. This chain connects TRBV6-1 to TRBJ2-5; D possibly corresponds to TRBD2 (6 bases). The germline gives CDR1 MNHNS, CDR2 SASEGT. This CDR3 has 13 amino acids. V lost 7 bases, J lost 4 bases, and 13 bases lay in between. Here the CDR3 DNA reads TGTGCCAGCATTCAGACCGGGGGAGAGACCCAGTACTTC. Amino acid sequence: CASIQTGGETQYF.

V usage is TRBV5-1 and J usage is TRBJ2-1, with 9 bases identical to TRBD2. The CDR3 runs 14 residues. The V and J ends lost 4 bases and 5 bases, in that order; junction bases with no gene match: 4. Germline CDR1 is SGHRS and CDR2 is YFSETQ. CDR3 coding DNA: TGCGCCAGCAGCGCGGGGGGGACACACAATGAGCAGTTCTTC. It yields the protein CASSAGGTHNEQFF.

This sequence joins TRBV28 and TRBJ2-7; 7 bases fit TRBD2. Per germline, CDR1 MDHEN and CDR2 SYDVKM. With 3 bases clipped from V and 3 bases from J, the junction kept 8 bases outside the gene matches. CDR3 length: 15 residues. The CDR3 region is CASSFIGGIVYEQYF. The CDR3 coding sequence is TGTGCCAGCAGTTTCATCGGGGGGATAGTCTACGAGCAGTACTTC.

The J gene is TRBJ1-4, the V gene TRBV29-1; the D is unclear. The CDR3 extends over 12 amino acids. The V and J ends lost 0 bases and 12 bases respectively, with 11 bases between them. Germline-derived CDR1 and CDR2 are SQVTM and ANQGSEA. The CDR3 sequence: CSVEDPSPQLFF. In nucleotides, the CDR3 is TGCAGCGTTGAAGATCCTTCCCCCCAACTGTTTTTT.

This sequence joins TRBV2 and TRBJ2-6, with 7 positions matching TRBD1. Germline V lookup: CDR1 SNHLY, CDR2 FYNNEI. This CDR3 has 16 amino acids. With V trimmed by 6 bases and J by 0 bases, 5 bases remained unmatched. The chain's CDR3 is CASRTGPRSGANVLTF. The CDR3 DNA follows: TGTGCCAGCAGGACAGGGCCTCGCTCTGGGGCCAACGTCCTGACTTTC.

This chain links TRBV7-2 with TRBJ2-2; D uncertain. Looked up from germline, CDR1 is SGHTA and CDR2 is FQGNSA. Trimming left V 5 bases short and J 8 bases short, with 6 bases between. This CDR3 spans 11 amino acids. CDR3 sequence: CASSPQGELFF. The CDR3 region has the DNA TGTGCCAGCAGCCCACAGGGGGAGCTGTTTTTT.